This passage covers 21 T cell receptor beta chains from one sample sequenced in a study of T cell responses to AZD1222 COVID-19 vaccine. This table comes from immunoSEQ multiplex PCR, and its TCRdb copy is limited to in-frame clones, with some not included. The top ten clones hold about 1.2% of a sample with 100,000 or so clones, about 92% of them seen once. The sequenced sample was peripheral blood, obtained on day 0 of AZD1222 vaccination. All receptors come from an adult in good health.

This clone appeared once. The CDR3 nucleotides read TGTGCCAGCAGCCCGGGGGGACGGTCCGAGCAGTACTTC. It is translated as CASSPGGRSEQYF. The chain combines TRBV7-3 with TRBJ2-7; 7 nucleotides match TRBD2. The junction had 7 bases not matched to a gene; V was cut back by 5 bases and J by 6 bases. The germline gives CDR1 SGHTA, CDR2 FQGTGA. This CDR3 spans 13 amino acids.

This sequence joins TRBV28 and TRBJ2-2; the match to TRBD1 covers 9 bases. V was pared by 7 bases and J by 2 bases, with 11 bases of the junction left unmatched. This CDR3 is 17 amino acids long. Germline V gene sequence: CDR1 MDHEN, CDR2 SYDVKM. The CDR3 coding sequence is TGTGCCAGCACCGTCCGGTGGACAGGGGCTAACACCGGGGAGCTGTTTTTT. It is translated as CASTVRWTGANTGELFF.

V is TRBV9 and J is TRBJ2-7; perhaps TRBD2 as D (6 bases). The CDR3 has 15 amino acids. The V and J ends lost 0 bases and 4 bases respectively, with 14 bases between them. Germline V gene lookup returns CDR1 SGDLS and CDR2 YYNGEE. CDR3 sequence: CASSVAGVRDYEQYF. As DNA, the CDR3 is TGTGCCAGCAGCGTAGCGGGGGTCAGGGATTACGAGCAGTACTTC.

For this clone: The CDR3 does not end in the conserved phenylalanine or tryptophan, so this is likely a read error. Because the CDR3's place on the DNA is in doubt, the DNA is left out and the CDR3 is given as listed by TCRdb. The rearrangement links TRBV5-8 to TRBJ2-7; the table calls TRBD1, which could not be checked here. The CDR3 is made up of 10 amino acids, end residues included. Germline lookup yields CDR1 SGHTS and CDR2 YDEGEE. The CDR3 sequence is CASSFWGRAD.

The V gene is TRBV7-3, the J gene TRBJ1-1; possibly TRBD1 for D (5 bases). There are 13 residues in the CDR3. The V end lost 0 bases, the J end lost 9 bases, and 11 bases lay between the germline ends. Germline CDR1 reads SGHTA; CDR2 reads FQGTGA. The chain's CDR3 is CASSLTSRQQAFF. Here the CDR3 DNA reads TGTGCCAGCAGCTTAACATCGAGACAGCAAGCTTTCTTT.

The V gene is TRBV21-1, the J gene TRBJ2-7; the table's D call TRBD1 went unverified against the DNA. TRBV21-1 is a documented pseudogene. This CDR3 contains 14 residues. This CDR3 is CAFTDREGNYEQYF. Here the CDR3 DNA reads TGTGCCTTTACCGACAGGGAAGGGAACTACGAGCAGTACTTC.

This clone was seen once. The chain has TRBV4-3 and TRBJ1-2; D gene ambiguous. Germline CDR1 LGHNA, CDR2 YSLEER. V was pared by 0 bases and J by 0 bases, with 11 bases between. CDR3 length: 16 amino acids. CDR3 protein: CASSQDSAPPNYGYTF. CDR3 in DNA: TGCGCCAGCAGCCAAGACTCCGCCCCTCCTAACTATGGCTACACCTTC.

This chain links TRBV27 with TRBJ1-1; D perhaps matches TRBD1 (6 bases). CDR1 MNHEY and CDR2 SMNVEV come from the germline V gene (reference sequence). The CDR3 consists of 14 residues. V shed 7 bases and J shed 6 bases, with 18 bases lying between them. CDR3 nucleotide sequence: TGTGCCAGCAAGATTATGGGGGGCAGCGCTGAAGCTTTCTTT. Encoded protein: CASKIMGGSAEAFF.

V usage is TRBV11-2 and J usage is TRBJ1-2, with D hard to call. The CDR3 contains 15 residues. Germline V gene sequence: CDR1 SGHAT, CDR2 FQNNGV. V lost 5 bases to trimming and J lost 5 bases, with 18 bases between them. CDR3 region: CASSPRNSALYGYTF. CDR3 nucleotides: TGTGCCAGCAGCCCCCGCAACTCCGCCCTATATGGCTACACCTTC.

This sequence joins TRBV5-4 and TRBJ1-4; 9 positions match TRBD1. This CDR3 is 15 amino acids long. J was trimmed by 4 bases and V by 1 base; bases with no gene match: 2. The germline gives CDR1 SGHNT, CDR2 YYREEE (reference sequence). The CDR3: CASSLKGQGNEKLFF. Here the CDR3 DNA reads TGTGCCAGCAGCTTGAAGGGACAGGGTAATGAAAAACTGTTTTTT.

V and J are TRBV19 and TRBJ1-4; maybe TRBD1 (5 bases). The CDR3 consists of 16 residues. The V gene lost 5 bases and the J gene lost 3 bases, with 16 bases spanning the gap. The germline V gene encodes CDR1 LNHDA and CDR2 SQIVND (reference sequence). The CDR3 protein is CASSDPGRGSNEKLFF. As DNA, the CDR3 is TGTGCCAGTAGTGACCCCGGCCGGGGCTCTAATGAAAAACTGTTTTTT.

This clone ranks as medium-sized. V and J are TRBV7-3 and TRBJ2-1, with TRBD2 as a possible D gene (5 bases). Looked up from germline, CDR1 is SGHTA and CDR2 is FQGTGA. The V end was cut by 5 bases, the J end by 1 base, with 12 bases between. There are 15 residues in the CDR3. The CDR3 coding sequence is TGTGCCAGCAGCCGCCTCAGCGGATCCTACAATGAGCAGTTCTTC. This codes for CASSRLSGSYNEQFF. The full variable domain, completed using reference TRBV7-3 and TRBJ2-1, is GAGVSQTPSNKVTEKGKYVELRCDPISGHTALYWYRQSLGQGPEFLIYFQGTGAADDSGLPNDRFFAVRPEGSVSTLKIQRTERGDSAVYLCASSRLSGSYNEQFFGPGTRLTVL.

The J gene is TRBJ1-2, the V gene TRBV4-3; D gene unclear. Per the germline V gene, CDR1 is LGHNA and CDR2 is YSLEER. The CDR3 contains 15 residues. Between the trimmed V and J ends, which lost 0 bases and 9 bases, there was a span of 17 bases. Written as DNA, the CDR3 is TGCGCCAGCAGCCAAGATAGAAACCCCCGCAGGAGCTACACCTTC. This gives the protein CASSQDRNPRRSYTF.

The chain carries TRBV5-1 and TRBJ1-6; 7 bases align to TRBD1. V lost 0 bases and J lost 7; bases outside the gene matches: 4. The CDR3 runs to 15 residues. Germline V gives CDR1 SGHRS, CDR2 YFSETQ. CDR3: CASSLDRGTNSPLHF. CDR3 DNA: TGCGCCAGCAGCTTGGACAGGGGAACCAATTCACCCCTCCACTTT.

The chain joins TRBV5-1 to TRBJ1-3; D unresolved. CDR3 size: 16 residues. The V gene's germline CDR1 is SGHRS and CDR2 YFSETQ. Trimming took 4 bases from V and 0 from J, leaving 14 bases between them. The CDR3 reads CASSKEVQISGNTIYF. In DNA, the CDR3 is TGCGCCAGCAGCAAAGAAGTACAAATCTCTGGAAACACCATATATTTT.

The chain has TRBV6-6 and TRBJ2-7; D is possibly TRBD2 (5 bases). Looked up from germline, CDR1 is MNHNY and CDR2 is SVGAGI (reference sequence). The V and J ends lost 0 bases and 5 bases respectively, with 14 bases between them. CDR3 size: 15 residues. The CDR3 loop is CASSYSIPGINEQYF. The CDR3 coding sequence is TGTGCCAGCAGTTACTCGATACCGGGGATAAACGAGCAGTACTTC.

The chain links TRBV4-2 to TRBJ1-2, with 8 bases aligning to TRBD1. CDR1 and CDR2 (germline): LGHNA, YNFKEQ. With 3 bases clipped from V and 6 bases from J, the junction kept 9 bases outside the gene matches. The CDR3 is 15 residues long. The chain's CDR3 is CASSQEWTGYNGYTF. The CDR3 DNA reads as TGTGCCAGCAGCCAGGAGTGGACAGGGTATAATGGCTACACCTTC.

V and J are TRBV6-1 and TRBJ2-1, with 9 bases lining up with TRBD2. Trimming cost V 3 bases and J 6 bases; bases outside gene matches: 6. CDR1 MNHNS and CDR2 SASEGT come from the germline V gene. This CDR3 is 15 amino acids long. The DNA for the CDR3 is TGTGCCAGCAGTGACAAGCGGGGGGCGGGCAATGAGCAGTTCTTC. It codes for CASSDKRGAGNEQFF.

The chain links TRBV7-9 to TRBJ2-1, with 11 bases that match TRBD1. After removal of 5 bases from V and 5 bases from J, the junction contained 8 bases not matched to a gene. The CDR3 has 16 amino acids. Germline V lookup: CDR1 SEHNR, CDR2 FQNEAQ (reference sequence). Written as DNA, the CDR3 is TGTGCCAGCAGCAGAACCGGGACAGGGGGAGACAATGAGCAGTTCTTC. This gives the protein CASSRTGTGGDNEQFF.

The chain joins TRBV11-3 to TRBJ1-1, with a possible D match to TRBD1 (6 bases). Germline loops: CDR1 SGHNT, CDR2 YENEEA. This CDR3 comprises 15 residues. Between the trimmed V and J ends, which lost 4 bases and 5 bases, there was a span of 17 bases. CDR3 amino acids: CASSSQGVVGTEAFF. The CDR3 nucleotides are TGTGCCAGCAGCTCACAGGGAGTGGTGGGTACTGAAGCTTTCTTT.

The chain employs TRBV30 and TRBJ1-6; D might be TRBD1 (5 bases). CDR1 and CDR2 from the germline V gene are GTSNPN and SVGIG (reference sequence). The length of the CDR3 is 15 residues. V was trimmed by 3 bases and J by 6 bases, leaving 15 bases between them. CDR3 sequence: CAWRRDSRINSPLHF. The CDR3 DNA is TGTGCCTGGAGAAGAGACAGCAGGATTAATTCACCCCTCCACTTT.